This T cell receptor (beta chain) was sequenced during a study of cytomegalovirus exposure and HLA in healthy donors. Study results and caveats: Trimming of TCR beta V- and J-genes showed a link, identified in a later analysis, to a missense DCLRE1C variant. Being productive about 90% or about 30% of the time was typical of most TCR beta V segments in an earlier analysis.

Amplification used 60 Vbeta primers and 13 Jbeta primers. Only in-frame clones appear in the TCRdb table, and some are missing; sequencing was by immunoSEQ multiplex PCR. This table has about 170,000 clones, 82% appearing once. Turning to this clone: Its antigen is undetermined.

Germline loops: CDR1 MNHEY, CDR2 SMNVEV (reference sequence). The CDR3 runs to 15 residues. V was clipped by 2 bases and J by 6 bases, with 14 bases between them. Sequencing was performed on PBMCs. The receptor comes from a male donor in good health and CMV-seronegative. This chain links TRBV27 with TRBJ2-1; tentative D call: TRBD2 (5 bases). The CDR3 nucleotides are TGTGCCAGCAGTTTACGGTCCGCGGGCCCCAATGAGCAGTTCTTC. Translated, it gives CASSLRSAGPNEQFF.